Each of the 5 T cell receptor beta chains below was sequenced from the same sample in a study of cytomegalovirus exposure and HLA in healthy donors. The protocol was immunoSEQ multiplex PCR, while the TCRdb copy is restricted to in-frame clones and leaves out a portion. Found here are approximately 120,000 clones, about 94% of them singletons; the top ten hold less than 1.5%. The material sequenced was PBMCs. These receptors were collected from a woman younger than 30 in good health and CMV-seronegative.

The J gene is TRBJ1-2, the V gene TRBV6-1, with D tentatively TRBD1 (5 bases). V was trimmed by 4 bases and J by 1 base, leaving 13 bases between them. Germline values: CDR1 MNHNS, CDR2 SASEGT. The length of the CDR3 is 15 residues. The CDR3 region has the DNA TGTGCCAGCAGTGCGGGCACAGGAATTAACTATGGCTACACCTTC. Translated, it gives CASSAGTGINYGYTF.

The chain is built from TRBV9 and TRBJ2-7; TRBD1 might be the D (6 bases). Germline CDR1 SGDLS, CDR2 YYNGEE. The V end lost 3 bases, the J end lost 1 base, and 11 bases lay between the germline ends. The CDR3 length is 14 residues. The CDR3 protein is CASSGDTGSYEQYF. The CDR3 region has the DNA TGTGCCAGCAGCGGAGACACAGGGTCCTACGAGCAGTACTTC.

The V gene is TRBV19, the J gene TRBJ2-5, with TRBD1 as a possible D gene (6 bases). Trimming took 4 bases from V and 0 from J, leaving 15 bases between them. The germline CDR1 and CDR2 sequences are LNHDA and SQIVND (reference sequence). The CDR3 extends over 16 amino acids. The CDR3 reads CASSTGDTWYQETQYF. CDR3 nucleotide sequence: TGTGCCAGTAGTACCGGGGACACTTGGTACCAAGAGACCCAGTACTTC. Full variable domain (rest looked up from reference TRBV19 and TRBJ2-5): DGGITQSPKYLFRKEGQNVTLSCEQNLNHDAMYWYRQDPGQGLRLIYYSQIVNDFQKGDIAEGYSVSREKKESFPLTVTSAQKNPTAFYLCASSTGDTWYQETQYFGPGTRLLVL.

The chain recombines TRBV27 with TRBJ2-1; 13 positions agree with TRBD2. Germline CDR1 reads MNHEY; CDR2 reads SMNVEV (reference sequence). This CDR3 contains 16 residues. Unmatched junction bases numbered 6, after V lost 6 bases and J lost 4 bases. The CDR3 loop is CASSLGLAGEYNEQFF. The CDR3 nucleotides read TGTGCCAGCAGCCTAGGACTAGCGGGAGAGTACAATGAGCAGTTCTTC.

V and J are TRBV2 and TRBJ2-7, with D possibly TRBD2 on 5 matching bases. Trimming left V 3 bases short and J 1 base short, with 13 bases between. CDR3 size: 15 residues. Looked up from germline, CDR1 is SNHLY and CDR2 is FYNNEI. CDR3 protein: CASSEFSAESYEQYF. The DNA for the CDR3 is TGTGCCAGCAGTGAGTTTTCAGCGGAATCCTACGAGCAGTACTTC.